This T cell receptor beta chain comes out of a study of neoadjuvant anti-PD-1 for oral cavity cancer. TCRdb's table, derived via immunoSEQ multiplex PCR, lists solely in-frame clones and lacks some. The sample lists roughly 14,000 clones, 60% to 75% seen once, with 2.5% to 3% in the top ten. Trimming took off 1 base at V and 0 bases at J, with 8 bases between the two ends. Germline-derived CDR1 and CDR2 are SGHRS and YFSETQ. The CDR3 covers 14 residues. This clone was observed a few times. Noted time point: after neoadjuvant nivolumab, at surgical resection. This chain uses TRBV5-1 with TRBJ2-7, with D possibly TRBD1 on 5 matching bases. The sequencing here drew on PBMCs, taken after nivolumab (anti-PD-1) treatment. The origin of this receptor is a person aged 40 to 85 with oral cavity squamous cell carcinoma. CDR3 coding DNA: TGCGCCAGCAGCTTGCAGGGCAGCTCCTACGAGCAGTACTTC. The encoded protein is CASSLQGSSYEQYF.